The 30 T cell receptor beta chains below were found in one sample sequenced in a study of blood T cell repertoires in COVID-19. Clones were read by immunoSEQ multiplex PCR, and TCRdb kept only the in-frame ones, dropping some. This table holds 200,000 to 300,000 clones, more than 80% found once. Sequencing used peripheral blood. These receptors were taken from a human donor in a cohort sampled during active COVID-19.

The rearrangement uses TRBV19 and TRBJ2-5; D possibly corresponds to TRBD2 (6 bases). Germline values: CDR1 LNHDA, CDR2 SQIVND (reference sequence). V lost 5 bases and J 5 bases, leaving 18 bases between the germline ends. CDR3 length: 15 amino acids. The DNA of the CDR3 is TGTGCCAGTAGTCTCGGCCGGGGGAGGACGGAGACCCAGTACTTC. As protein: CASSLGRGRTETQYF.

J is TRBJ1-1 and V is TRBV24-1, with TRBD1 identical over 7 bases. V trimming: 6 bases; J trimming: 1 base; junction bases outside the gene matches: 1. The CDR3 is 13 residues long. Germline-derived CDR1 and CDR2 are KGHDR and SFDVKD. This chain's CDR3 is CATSRTGNTEAFF. The CDR3 nucleotides read TGTGCCACCAGTAGGACAGGGAACACTGAAGCTTTCTTT.

The chain is built from TRBV18 and TRBJ2-7, with D possibly TRBD2 on 6 matching bases. The CDR3 is made up of 14 amino acids. Trimming cost V 9 bases and J 0 bases, with 15 bases left between them. The V gene's germline CDR1 is KGHSH and CDR2 LQKENI. The CDR3 nucleotides read TGTGCCAGTTATGTCGGGGGAAGCTCCTACGAGCAGTACTTC. Translation gives CASYVGGSSYEQYF.

The V and J genes are TRBV2 and TRBJ2-1; 7 nucleotides align to TRBD1. CDR1 SNHLY and CDR2 FYNNEI come from the germline V gene. The CDR3 is 14 residues long. J was trimmed by 9 bases and V by 7 bases; bases with no gene match: 12. The CDR3 DNA follows: TGTGCCAGCATCTTCCTACTAACAGGGGTTGAGCAGTTCTTC. Translating gives CASIFLLTGVEQFF.

The chain combines TRBV19 with TRBJ1-4; possible D gene TRBD1, 6 bases. Germline-derived CDR1 and CDR2 are LNHDA and SQIVND (reference sequence). This CDR3 is built from 15 residues. The V and J ends lost 0 bases and 8 bases respectively, with 13 bases between them. The CDR3 spells CASSIEAGEWEKLFF. The DNA for the CDR3 is TGTGCCAGTAGTATAGAGGCAGGGGAGTGGGAAAAACTGTTTTTT.

This clone was seen once. The J gene is TRBJ2-1, the V gene TRBV5-1; D gene unclear. The germline V gene has CDR1 SGHRS and CDR2 YFSETQ. The CDR3 runs 11 residues. Trimming removed 4 bases at V and 10 bases at J, with 9 bases between. As DNA, the CDR3 is TGCGCCAGCAGCGCGGAAAAAGAGCAGTTCTTC. Translating gives CASSAEKEQFF. Full variable domain (rest looked up from reference TRBV5-1 and TRBJ2-1): KAGVTQTPRYLIKTRGQQVTLSCSPISGHRSVSWYQQTPGQGLQFLFEYFSETQRNKGNFPGRFSGRQFSNSRSEMNVSTLELGDSALYLCASSAEKEQFFGPGTRLTVL.

The chain links TRBV5-8 to TRBJ1-4, with D maybe TRBD1 (5 bases). V shed 1 base and J shed 4 bases, with 11 bases lying between them. Looked up from germline, CDR1 is SGHTS and CDR2 is YDEGEE. This CDR3 has 15 amino acids. Here the CDR3 reads CASSLQGIFNEKLFF. As DNA, the CDR3 is TGTGCCAGCAGCTTGCAGGGCATTTTTAATGAAAAACTGTTTTTT.

This chain joins TRBV10-3 and TRBJ2-5; 7 nucleotides agree with TRBD2. V dropped 0 bases and J dropped 8; count of bases not matched to a gene: 9. The CDR3 runs to 15 residues. Germline CDR1 is ENHRY and CDR2 is SYGVKD. CDR3 protein: CAISESERGGGTQYF. The CDR3 DNA reads TGTGCCATCAGTGAGTCGGAGCGGGGAGGAGGCACCCAGTACTTC.

The chain is built from TRBV5-6 and TRBJ2-1, with D hard to call. The CDR3 has 12 residues. V was trimmed by 0 bases and J by 9 bases, leaving 7 bases between them. Germline V gene lookup returns CDR1 SGHDT and CDR2 YYEEEE. The CDR3 nucleotides read TGTGCCAGCAGCTTGGTAAGAGGTGAGCAGTTCTTC. This codes for CASSLVRGEQFF.

V is TRBV12-5 and J is TRBJ1-5; TRBD1 matches 9 bases. CDR3 length: 16 residues. Germline V CDR1 and CDR2: LGHNT, FRNRAP. Germline trimming cut 1 base from V and 4 bases from J; bases unmatched to any gene: 5. The CDR3 sequence: CASGLARDRVNQPQHF. The CDR3 DNA reads TGTGCTAGTGGTTTGGCCCGGGACAGGGTGAATCAGCCCCAGCATTTT.

This clone was picked up a small number of times. This sequence joins TRBV9 and TRBJ1-5; the D is unclear. CDR3 size: 14 residues. V was pared by 0 bases and J by 5 bases, with 9 bases between. Germline V gene sequence: CDR1 SGDLS, CDR2 YYNGEE. Here the CDR3 reads CASSVGSEYQPQHF. The CDR3 DNA sequence: TGTGCCAGCAGCGTAGGTAGTGAATATCAGCCCCAGCATTTT.

This clone was detected a few times. The chain recombines TRBV2 with TRBJ1-5, with D possibly matching TRBD1 (5 bases). V was trimmed by 6 bases and J by 4 bases, leaving 16 bases between them. CDR1 is SNHLY, CDR2 FYNNEI, per germline. The CDR3 runs to 15 residues. DNA of the CDR3: TGTGCCAGCAGCCTACAGTCTAGGGGTAATCAGCCCCAGCATTTT. Residues: CASSLQSRGNQPQHF.

This sequence joins TRBV28 and TRBJ1-4; TRBD1 is a possible D gene (6 bases). The ends were cut back, 6 bases at V and 0 bases at J, with 11 bases in the middle. This CDR3 contains 15 residues. Per germline, CDR1 MDHEN and CDR2 SYDVKM. CDR3 residues: CASSPRGPTNEKLFF. DNA of the CDR3: TGTGCCAGCAGCCCCAGGGGCCCAACTAATGAAAAACTGTTTTTT.

V usage is TRBV4-1 and J usage is TRBJ1-3; 10 positions agree with TRBD1. CDR1 is MGHRA and CDR2 is YSYEKL in the germline V gene. The CDR3 runs to 15 residues. The V and J ends lost 3 bases and 2 bases, in that order; junction bases with no gene match: 1. CDR3 loop: CASSHGTGAGNTIYF. The DNA for the CDR3 is TGCGCCAGCAGCCACGGGACAGGGGCTGGAAACACCATATATTTT.

This clone came up once. This rearrangement joins TRBV14 to TRBJ2-3; TRBD1 might be the D (6 bases). Deletions cut 4 bases from V and 7 bases from J, with 12 bases between. This CDR3 comprises 13 residues. Looked up from germline, CDR1 is SGHDN and CDR2 is FVKESK. The CDR3: CASSLPGENTQYF. In DNA, the CDR3 is TGTGCCAGCAGCCTACCAGGGGAGAATACGCAGTATTTT. Together with reference TRBV14 and TRBJ2-3, the CDR3 gives the full variable domain: EAGVTQFPSHSVIEKGQTVTLRCDPISGHDNLYWYRRVMGKEIKFLLHFVKESKQDESGMPNNRFLAERTGGTYSTLKVQPAELEDSGVYFCASSLPGENTQYFGPGTRLTVL.

The chain combines TRBV27 with TRBJ2-5; D unresolved. The CDR3 loop spans 14 amino acids. Trimming removed 2 bases at V and 2 bases at J, with 9 bases between. Germline loops: CDR1 MNHEY, CDR2 SMNVEV (reference sequence). The chain's CDR3 is CASSLIPRQETQYF. The CDR3 DNA sequence: TGTGCCAGCAGTTTAATCCCGAGACAAGAGACCCAGTACTTC.

The V gene is TRBV6-4, the J gene TRBJ2-3, with 9 bases fitting TRBD2. The germline V gene encodes CDR1 MRHNA and CDR2 SNTAGT. V shed 8 bases and J 5 bases; nucleotides not matched to a gene: 2. This CDR3 has 12 residues. The CDR3 bases are TGTGCCAGCGTAGCGGGAGTAGATACGCAGTATTTT. This translates into CASVAGVDTQYF.

This chain uses TRBV19 with TRBJ2-5; 9 positions match TRBD1. V gave up 5 bases and J gave up 7 bases; unmatched junction bases: 11. The CDR3 runs to 15 residues. Germline loops: CDR1 LNHDA, CDR2 SQIVND (reference sequence). The CDR3 reads CASSPRTGERVTQYF. The CDR3 DNA follows: TGTGCCAGTAGTCCCCGGACAGGGGAGCGGGTGACCCAGTACTTC.

The chain employs TRBV3-1 (or the pseudogene TRBV3-2) and TRBJ2-7; D is ambiguous. Trimming left V 0 bases short and J 5 bases short, with 14 bases between. The CDR3 is 15 residues long. CDR1 and CDR2 (germline): LGHDT, YNNKEL (reference sequence). CDR3 sequence: CASSQEGIGVHEQYF. The CDR3 region has the DNA TGTGCCAGCAGCCAAGAGGGCATAGGCGTCCACGAGCAGTACTTC.

The rearrangement joins TRBV29-1 to TRBJ1-2; D perhaps matches TRBD1 (5 bases). Looked up from germline, CDR1 is SQVTM and CDR2 is ANQGSEA. The CDR3 is 13 amino acids. The V end was cut by 0 bases, the J end by 6 bases, with 11 bases between. The CDR3 nucleotides are TGCAGCGTTGAAGATGGGGGGTATAATGGCTACACCTTC. This codes for CSVEDGGYNGYTF. The full variable domain, its missing parts supplied by reference TRBV29-1 and TRBJ1-2, is SAVISQKPSRDICQRGTSLTIQCQVDSQVTMMFWYRQQPGQSLTLIATANQGSEATYESGFVIDKFPISRPNLTFSTLTVSNMSPEDSSIYLCSVEDGGYNGYTFGSGTRLTVV.

CDR3 DNA sequence: TGTGCCAGCAGTGGACTTAGTGAAAAACTGTTTTTT. This sequence encodes CASSGLSEKLFF. The J gene is TRBJ1-4, the V gene TRBV28; D remains ambiguous. The CDR3 loop spans 12 amino acids. Deletions cut 5 bases from V and 7 bases from J, with 8 bases between. Looked up from germline, CDR1 is MDHEN and CDR2 is SYDVKM.

The gene calls are TRBV7-9 and TRBJ2-7, with 7 bases lining up with TRBD1. V shed 5 bases and J 1 base; nucleotides not matched to a gene: 11. The length of the CDR3 is 16 residues. Looked up from germline, CDR1 is SEHNR and CDR2 is FQNEAQ (reference sequence). CDR3 coding DNA: TGTGCCAGCAGCCCAACCCGGGACAGTGCTTCCTACGAGCAGTACTTC. Its protein is CASSPTRDSASYEQYF.

In its sample, this clone was seen a few times. This chain uses TRBV18 with TRBJ2-5; D may be TRBD2 (6 bases). CDR3 length equals 16 residues. Per the germline V gene, CDR1 is KGHSH and CDR2 is LQKENI. V dropped 4 bases and J dropped 5 bases, with 20 bases sitting between them. CDR3 DNA: TGTGCCAGCTCACTCACTATGGAGGCCGGAGGGGAGACCCAGTACTTC. Translation gives CASSLTMEAGGETQYF.

This clone was seen many times. CDR3 in DNA: TGTGCCAGCTCACCACCGACAGGAAGGGAACTCCAAGAGACCCAGTACTTC. It is translated as CASSPPTGRELQETQYF. The rearrangement joins TRBV18 to TRBJ2-5, with D possibly matching TRBD1 (6 bases). V was trimmed by 0 bases and J by 1 base, leaving 15 bases between them. Germline V gives CDR1 KGHSH, CDR2 LQKENI. This CDR3 is built from 17 residues.

The chain has TRBV19 and TRBJ1-1; 8 bases line up with TRBD1. Per the germline V gene, CDR1 is LNHDA and CDR2 is SQIVND (reference sequence). This CDR3 spans 14 amino acids. J was trimmed by 4 bases and V by 7 bases; bases with no gene match: 8. DNA for the CDR3: TGTGCCAGTACCCCCAGGGGGCTTGGCACTGAAGCTTTCTTT. It translates to CASTPRGLGTEAFF.

This clone was counted at least ten times. This chain links TRBV7-9 with TRBJ2-5; the D is unclear. There are 14 residues in the CDR3. Trimming removed 4 bases from V and 4 bases from J, with 13 bases in between. Germline CDR1 SEHNR, CDR2 FQNEAQ (reference sequence). CDR3 loop: CASSSVIDLETQYF. CDR3 coding DNA: TGTGCCAGCAGCTCCGTAATAGATTTAGAGACCCAGTACTTC.

The chain combines TRBV11-2 with TRBJ2-3; D is perhaps TRBD1 (6 bases). The CDR3 has 14 amino acids. CDR1 SGHAT and CDR2 FQNNGV come from the germline V gene. The germline V and J ends were trimmed by 5 bases and 2 bases, with 11 bases remaining between them. The CDR3 DNA reads as TGTGCCAGCAGCCCAGGACAGAACACAGATACGCAGTATTTT. As protein: CASSPGQNTDTQYF. Based on the CDR3 plus reference TRBV11-2 and TRBJ2-3, the full variable domain is EAGVAQSPRYKIIEKRQSVAFWCNPISGHATLYWYQQILGQGPKLLIQFQNNGVVDDSQLPKDRFSAERLKGVDSTLKIQPAKLEDSAVYLCASSPGQNTDTQYFGPGTRLTVL.

The chain uses TRBV7-3 and TRBJ2-1, with TRBD2 matching over 14 bases. Germline CDR1 and CDR2: SGHTA and FQGTGA. V lost 4 bases and J lost 14; bases outside the gene matches: 10. The CDR3 is made up of 15 amino acids. CDR3 region: CASSSPGTSGGQKFF. The CDR3 DNA reads TGTGCCAGCAGCTCCCCGGGGACTAGCGGGGGTCAAAAGTTCTTC.

This chain connects TRBV3-1 (or the pseudogene TRBV3-2) to TRBJ2-7; 15 bases agree with TRBD2. Per germline, CDR1 LGHDT and CDR2 YNNKEL (reference sequence). The CDR3 spans 16 residues. The V and J ends lost 2 bases and 5 bases, in that order; junction bases with no gene match: 4. This CDR3 reads CASSQRTSGRAHEQYF. The CDR3 nucleotides are TGTGCCAGCAGCCAAAGGACTAGCGGGAGGGCCCACGAGCAGTACTTC.

The J gene is TRBJ1-5, the V gene TRBV24-1, with a possible D match to TRBD1 (6 bases). Trimming stripped 3 bases from V and 5 bases from J, with 13 bases between. Germline loops: CDR1 KGHDR, CDR2 SFDVKD. The CDR3 consists of 15 residues. The CDR3 DNA follows: TGTGCCACCAGTGATACCGACAGGTTCGATCAGCCCCAGCATTTT. This codes for CATSDTDRFDQPQHF.